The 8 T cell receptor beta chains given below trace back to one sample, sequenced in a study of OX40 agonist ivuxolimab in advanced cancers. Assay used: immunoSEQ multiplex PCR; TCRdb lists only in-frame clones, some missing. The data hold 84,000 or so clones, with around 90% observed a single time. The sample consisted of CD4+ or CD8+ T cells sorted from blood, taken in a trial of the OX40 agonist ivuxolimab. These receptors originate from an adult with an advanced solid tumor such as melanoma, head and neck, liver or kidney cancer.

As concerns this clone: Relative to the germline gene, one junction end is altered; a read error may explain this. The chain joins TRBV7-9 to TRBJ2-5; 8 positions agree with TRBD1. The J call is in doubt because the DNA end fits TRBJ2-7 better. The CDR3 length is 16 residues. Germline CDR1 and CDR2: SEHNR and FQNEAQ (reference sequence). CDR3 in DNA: TGTGCCAGCACCTTAAAAACCACAGGGGGAGCCTACGAGCAGTACTTC. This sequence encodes CASTLKTTGGAYEQYF.

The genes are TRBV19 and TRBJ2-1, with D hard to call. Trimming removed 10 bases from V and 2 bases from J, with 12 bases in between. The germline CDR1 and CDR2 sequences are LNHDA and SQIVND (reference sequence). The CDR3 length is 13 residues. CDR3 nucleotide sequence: TGTGCCACCCAGCTGGACGCCTACAATGAGCAGTTCTTC. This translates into CATQLDAYNEQFF.

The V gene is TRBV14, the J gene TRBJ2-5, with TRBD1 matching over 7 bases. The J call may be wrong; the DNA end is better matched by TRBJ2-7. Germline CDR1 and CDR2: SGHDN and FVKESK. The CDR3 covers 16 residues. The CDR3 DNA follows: TGTGCCAGCAGCCAAGATCTGCCAGGGGGTCCCTACGAGCAGTACTTC. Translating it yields CASSQDLPGGPYEQYF.

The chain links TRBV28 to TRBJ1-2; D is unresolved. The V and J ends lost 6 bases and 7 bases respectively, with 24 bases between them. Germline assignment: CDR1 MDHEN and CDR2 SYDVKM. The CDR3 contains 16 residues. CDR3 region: CASSWARDPRLGGYTF. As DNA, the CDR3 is TGTGCCAGCAGCTGGGCGAGAGACCCCAGATTAGGTGGCTACACCTTC.

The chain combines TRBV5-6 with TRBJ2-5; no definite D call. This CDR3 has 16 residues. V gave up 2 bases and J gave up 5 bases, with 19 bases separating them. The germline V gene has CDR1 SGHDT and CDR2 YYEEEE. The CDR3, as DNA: TGTGCCAGCAGCTTCGTCGGGTTCAGCCCAGAGGAGACCCAGTACTTC. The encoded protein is CASSFVGFSPEETQYF. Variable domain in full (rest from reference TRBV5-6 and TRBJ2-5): DAGVTQSPTHLIKTRGQQVTLRCSPKSGHDTVSWYQQALGQGPQFIFQYYEEEERQRGNFPDRFSGHQFPNYSSELNVNALLLGDSALYLCASSFVGFSPEETQYFGPGTRLLVL.

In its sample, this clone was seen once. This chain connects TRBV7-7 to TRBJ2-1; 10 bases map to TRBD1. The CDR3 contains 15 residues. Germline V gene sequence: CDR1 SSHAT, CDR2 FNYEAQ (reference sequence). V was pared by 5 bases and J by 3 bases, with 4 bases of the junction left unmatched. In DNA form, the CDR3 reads TGTGCCAGCAGCCTTGGGACAGGGGTCTACAATGAGCAGTTCTTC. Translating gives CASSLGTGVYNEQFF.

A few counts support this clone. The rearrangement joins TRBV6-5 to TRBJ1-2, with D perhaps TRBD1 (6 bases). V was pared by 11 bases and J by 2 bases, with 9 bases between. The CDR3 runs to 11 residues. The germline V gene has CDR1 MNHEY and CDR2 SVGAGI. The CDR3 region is CAAGGNYGYTF. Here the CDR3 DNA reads TGTGCCGCGGGGGGCAACTATGGCTACACCTTC.

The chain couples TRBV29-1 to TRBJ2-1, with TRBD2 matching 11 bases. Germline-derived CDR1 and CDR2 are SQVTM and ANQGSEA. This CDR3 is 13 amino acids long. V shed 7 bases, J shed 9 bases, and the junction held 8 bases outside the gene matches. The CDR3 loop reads CSAWKLAGGEQFF. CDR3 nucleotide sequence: TGCAGCGCGTGGAAGCTAGCGGGAGGTGAGCAGTTCTTC.